This T cell receptor beta chain was recorded in a study of blood T cells in healthy people across ages (dated by TCRdb to about 2015). Broadly, across the study: Template switching captured roughly one uniquely barcoded TCR beta cDNA molecule per two T cells in model experiments. Using deep sequencing normalized with unique cDNA molecular identifiers, the study measured how TCR beta repertoire diversity changes with age. The donors were divided into four age groups: young (average around 15 years), middle-aged (about 40), aged (around 67) and long-lived (about 80). To avoid experimental bias, donors of different ages were randomly spread across the sequencing lanes. The study analyzed two additional independent replicas of 1 million unique cDNA reads from the same blood draw for two donors, one aged 18 to 29 and one aged 80 or older. The research as a whole found: As age increased, observed TCR beta diversity per million T cells dropped in a roughly linear way, and a significant reduction was already evident by age 40. Because the CMV infection status of the donors was unknown, age-related changes in expanded clonotypes may potentially have been confounded. Compared with the aged group, the long-lived group had more naive CD4+ T cells, fewer expanded clones and increased TCR diversity, a pattern suggesting age selection. Observed TCR beta diversity correlated strongly with the percentage of naive T cells measured by flow cytometry. Since profiling was done on bulk unsorted PBMCs, naive and antigen-experienced compartments could not be conclusively compared. Estimates of total diversity based on one million sequenced T cells were regarded as lower bounds and as underestimates.

The donors were roughly 40 Caucasian individuals from Russia, aged 6 to 90 years, who were systemically healthy. Approximately 10 milliliters of peripheral blood were collected from each donor into EDTA-treated Vacutainer tubes. Ficoll-Paque density-gradient centrifugation was used to isolate PBMCs, with at least 6 million obtained per sample. Total RNA, at least 5.5 micrograms per sample, was extracted from PBMCs with Trizol reagent. Naive CD45RAhigh/CD27high T cell percentages were measured by flow cytometry on a PBMC aliquot from every donor. The library was produced with 5' RACE. The sample was run on an Illumina HiSeq 2500. The second PCR ran for about 6 to 11 cycles and used a J-beta primer mix along with a sample-barcoded 5' primer. Each TCR beta cDNA molecule received a unique molecular identifier from a template-switch 5' adaptor carrying 12 random nucleotides. Each sample yielded at least 2.5 million CDR3-containing paired-end reads. The Mint cDNA synthesis kit, primed by a TRBC-specific oligonucleotide, was used to synthesize first-strand cDNA from all RNA. After uracil-DNA glycosylase treatment, a first 18-cycle PCR used universal primers M1SS and BC2_uni_R on all cDNA. Processing in the source paper ran as follows. Normalization of each sample was performed by random selection of 1 million high-quality reads, each carrying a distinct molecular identifier. Instead of being binned into consensus sequences, reads that shared molecular identifiers were thrown out. CDR3 identification, clonotype clustering and error correction used MiTCR with a Q25 quality threshold and the strictest error-elimination algorithm. A nonparametric unseen species model with Euler transformation was used to estimate lower-bound total TCR beta diversity. TCRdb took the public reads, trimmed them with fastp at Q25, ran MiXCR for clone calling and kept in-frame beta chains. Rows merge per CDR3 protein into single entries with the most common DNA and genes. The V and J calls follow TCRdb's processing rather than the paper's. The sample table holds under 2,000,000 distinct CDR3 sequences, of which roughly 49% were seen once. The ten largest clones take up 2.1% of the sample.

The germline V end is reduced by 5 bases and the J end by 6 bases; junction bases left unmatched: 17. Spanning cysteine to phenylalanine, the CDR3 consists of 17 amino acids. Here the CDR3 DNA is all that survives: 51 bases in frame from base 1. On this clonotype itself: It has no known antigen specificity. No qualities accompany the bases; no much larger clone lies one base away.

The clonotype was recovered from a woman aged 40 to 50 in good health. The chain joins TRBV12-3 or TRBV12-4 to TRBJ1-2, and TRBD1 matches 8 of the central bases. The sequenced material came from blood. The CDR3 reads CASSLTGARAGGHGYTF. The DNA reads TGTGCCAGCAGTCTGACAGGGGCGCGGGCCGGCGGGCATGGCTACACCTTC.